Following are 20 T cell receptor beta chains from one sample sequenced in a study of CD8+ T cells in alopecia areata. cDNA reverse transcribed from extracted RNA served as the sequencing template. Assay: immunoSEQ multiplex PCR; the TCRdb copy retains only in-frame clones and omits some. Of more than 150,000 clones in the sample, 60% were seen once. Indicated treatment: oral pan-JAK inhibitor, 5-10 mg twice daily. The specimen comprised CD4+ T cells sorted from blood, sampled at week 4, from a patient treated with tofacitinib. Receptor source: a human donor with alopecia areata.

The J gene is TRBJ1-3, the V gene TRBV7-9; no reliable D call. The CDR3 has 15 residues. The ends were cut back, 3 bases at V and 0 bases at J, with 9 bases in the middle. The germline CDR1 and CDR2 sequences are SEHNR and FQNEAQ (reference sequence). CDR3 nucleotide sequence: TGTGCCAGCAGCTTCGGACTGATCTCTGGAAACACCATATATTTT. Encoded protein: CASSFGLISGNTIYF. The variable domain in full, with the rest retrieved from reference TRBV7-9 and TRBJ1-3, is DTGVSQNPRHKITKRGQNVTFRCDPISEHNRLYWYRQTLGQGPEFLTYFQNEAQLEKSRLLSDRFSAERPKGSFSTLEIQRTEQGDSAMYLCASSFGLISGNTIYFGEGSWLTVV.

The J gene is TRBJ2-7, the V gene TRBV30; no clear D. V lost 1 base, J lost 0 bases, and 19 bases lay in between. Germline CDR1 reads GTSNPN; CDR2 reads SVGIG (reference sequence). This CDR3 spans 17 amino acids. Written as DNA, the CDR3 is TGTGCCTGGAGTGCCCGCGCGCCGGGTTGGCACTCCTACGAGCAGTACTTC. Translated, it gives CAWSARAPGWHSYEQYF. The variable domain in full, with the rest retrieved from reference TRBV30 and TRBJ2-7, is SQTIHQWPATLVQPVGSPLSLECTVEGTSNPNLYWYRQAAGRGLQLLFYSVGIGQISSEVPQNLSASRPQDRQFILSSKKLLLSDSGFYLCAWSARAPGWHSYEQYFGPGTRLTVT.

This chain connects TRBV30 to TRBJ1-1, with a weak D call TRBD1 (6 bases). The CDR3 sequence is 15 residues long. Germline CDR1 and CDR2: GTSNPN and SVGIG (reference sequence). Trimming stripped 8 bases from V and 1 base from J, with 20 bases between. DNA of the CDR3: TGTGCCCTTCAGGGGCCTAGGCTTGGGAACACTGAAGCTTTCTTT. Its translation is CALQGPRLGNTEAFF.

V is TRBV30 and J is TRBJ1-5; 8 bases are a match to TRBD1. The V gene's germline CDR1 is GTSNPN and CDR2 SVGIG (reference sequence). J lost 0 bases, V lost 8 bases, and 15 bases had no gene match. This CDR3 region has 17 residues. CDR3 sequence: CALTRPGGDYSNQPQHF. CDR3 coding DNA: TGTGCCCTCACGCGTCCAGGGGGCGATTATAGCAATCAGCCCCAGCATTTT.

The CDR3 DNA is TGTGCCAGCAGTGAAATCGGCCGGCAGGGGTACGAGCAGTACTTC. Protein: CASSEIGRQGYEQYF. The chain uses TRBV25-1 and TRBJ2-7; tentative D call: TRBD1 (6 bases). The CDR3 is 15 residues long. CDR1 is MGHDK and CDR2 is SYGVNS in the germline V gene. Trimming removed 2 bases from V and 4 bases from J, with 15 bases in between.

The chain has TRBV7-2 and TRBJ2-3, with D possibly TRBD2 on 7 matching bases. Germline values: CDR1 SGHTA, CDR2 FQGNSA. V gave up 3 bases and J gave up 1 base, with 14 bases separating them. This CDR3 region has 16 residues. CDR3 sequence reads: CASSFSGGQGTDTQYF. Written as DNA, the CDR3 is TGTGCCAGCAGCTTCTCGGGGGGACAAGGCACAGATACGCAGTATTTT. Full variable domain (outside the CDR3, taken from reference TRBV7-2 and TRBJ2-3): GAGVSQSPSNKVTEKGKDVELRCDPISGHTALYWYRQSLGQGLEFLIYFQGNSAPDKSGLPSDRFSAERTGGSVSTLTIQRTQQEDSAVYLCASSFSGGQGTDTQYFGPGTRLTVL.

This clone showed up just a few times. The chain combines TRBV7-9 with TRBJ1-1; D unresolved. CDR1 SEHNR and CDR2 FQNEAQ come from the germline V gene (reference sequence). Trimming took 1 base from V and 7 from J, leaving 7 bases between them. There are 12 residues in the CDR3. The CDR3 protein is CASSLERGEAFF. In DNA, the CDR3 is TGTGCCAGCAGCTTAGAGCGAGGTGAAGCTTTCTTT.

This clone was observed a single time. The chain links TRBV5-1 to TRBJ2-5; TRBD1 matches at 7 bases. In germline, CDR1 is SGHRS, CDR2 YFSETQ. The CDR3 sequence is 15 residues long. V dropped 3 bases and J dropped 5; count of bases not matched to a gene: 10. The CDR3 DNA sequence: TGCGCCAGCAGCTCCGCCGGGACAGAGGGTGAGACCCAGTACTTC. Translated: CASSSAGTEGETQYF.

The J gene is TRBJ2-5, the V gene TRBV29-1; 8 positions agree with TRBD1. The CDR3 contains 15 residues. Per the germline V gene, CDR1 is SQVTM and CDR2 is ANQGSEA. J lost 0 bases, V lost 4 bases, and 7 bases had no gene match. In DNA form, the CDR3 reads TGCAGCGTTGTTGTGGACAGGGTGTACCAAGAGACCCAGTACTTC. This gives the protein CSVVVDRVYQETQYF.

In its sample, this clone was seen a few times. The V call is TRBV7-9, the J call TRBJ1-4, with a tentative D call TRBD1 (6 bases). Between the trimmed V and J ends, which lost 10 bases and 15 bases, there was a span of 24 bases. There are 13 residues in the CDR3. The V gene's germline CDR1 is SEHNR and CDR2 FQNEAQ (reference sequence). CDR3 nucleotides: TGTGCCATCGAGGACAGCCCCGGGTATGGGATGTTTTTT. Translation gives CAIEDSPGYGMFF.

The chain links TRBV29-1 to TRBJ2-4; D call uncertain. CDR3 length equals 12 residues. V shed 6 bases and J shed 7 bases, with 13 bases lying between them. Germline loops: CDR1 SQVTM, CDR2 ANQGSEA. The CDR3 region has the DNA TGCAGCGTCGAACTTAATATGAACATTCAGTACTTC. Translated: CSVELNMNIQYF.

This chain uses TRBV2 with TRBJ1-1; D ambiguous. The CDR3 spans 15 residues. The germline CDR1 and CDR2 sequences are SNHLY and FYNNEI. The V gene lost 6 bases and the J gene lost 0 bases, with 14 bases spanning the gap. CDR3 residues: CASRSGQLMNTEAFF. The CDR3 DNA reads TGTGCCAGCAGAAGTGGGCAGCTCATGAACACTGAAGCTTTCTTT.

This clone has at least ten counts. The gene calls are TRBV29-1 and TRBJ1-4; tentatively, D is TRBD1 (6 bases). CDR1 and CDR2 (germline): SQVTM, ANQGSEA. CDR3 length: 12 amino acids. The ends were cut back, 6 bases at V and 6 bases at J, with 11 bases in the middle. The CDR3 loop reads CSVRGVDEKLFF. The DNA of the CDR3 is TGCAGCGTGAGGGGGGTCGATGAAAAACTGTTTTTT.

V and J are TRBV30 and TRBJ2-2, with TRBD1 matching 10 bases. This CDR3 comprises 14 residues. Germline V gene sequence: CDR1 GTSNPN, CDR2 SVGIG (reference sequence). J was trimmed by 6 bases and V by 6 bases; bases with no gene match: 7. The CDR3 loop is CACSGQGGPGELFF. In DNA form, the CDR3 reads TGTGCCTGTTCCGGACAGGGGGGGCCCGGGGAGCTGTTTTTT.

CDR3 DNA: TGTGCCAGCAGGGGACGGGAACATTCACCCCTCCACTTT. Protein product: CASRGREHSPLHF. The rearrangement joins TRBV27 to TRBJ1-6; perhaps TRBD1 as D (5 bases). The CDR3 covers 13 residues. The germline CDR1 and CDR2 sequences are MNHEY and SMNVEV (reference sequence). V lost 6 bases, J lost 8 bases, and 11 bases lay in between.

The chain has TRBV6-6 and TRBJ2-7, with D unresolved. CDR1 and CDR2 (germline): MNHNY, SVGAGI (reference sequence). The CDR3 is 15 residues long. Trimming removed 6 bases at V and 4 bases at J, with 19 bases between. The CDR3 loop is CASSRTVDPWYEQYF. The CDR3 nucleotides read TGTGCCAGCAGCCGCACGGTGGACCCCTGGTACGAGCAGTACTTC.

V and J are TRBV28 and TRBJ2-3; 10 bases agree with TRBD2. This CDR3 region has 17 residues. V lost 0 bases and J lost 6; bases outside the gene matches: 9. Germline V gene lookup returns CDR1 MDHEN and CDR2 SYDVKM. CDR3 DNA sequence: TGTGCCAGCAGTTTATGGTCTAGCGGGGGTATATTGGATACGCAGTATTTT. Its protein is CASSLWSSGGILDTQYF.

This clone was seen a few times. The chain couples TRBV7-9 to TRBJ2-3; D is unresolved. The V end lost 0 bases, the J end lost 4 bases, and 5 bases lay between the germline ends. Germline V gene sequence: CDR1 SEHNR, CDR2 FQNEAQ (reference sequence). The CDR3 extends over 13 amino acids. The CDR3 here is CASSLAKADTQYF. The CDR3 DNA reads as TGTGCCAGCAGCTTAGCCAAAGCAGATACGCAGTATTTT. The complete variable domain, with remaining parts taken from reference TRBV7-9 and TRBJ2-3, reads DTGVSQNPRHKITKRGQNVTFRCDPISEHNRLYWYRQTLGQGPEFLTYFQNEAQLEKSRLLSDRFSAERPKGSFSTLEIQRTEQGDSAMYLCASSLAKADTQYFGPGTRLTVL.

The chain carries TRBV4-1 and TRBJ2-3, with D possibly matching TRBD1 (5 bases). CDR1 MGHRA and CDR2 YSYEKL come from the germline V gene. The CDR3 has 15 amino acids. The V end was cut by 1 base, the J end by 0 bases, with 8 bases between. CDR3 residues: CASSQAQGSTDTQYF. The CDR3 nucleotides read TGCGCCAGCAGCCAAGCTCAGGGTAGCACAGATACGCAGTATTTT.

The V gene is TRBV27, the J gene TRBJ1-6; D unclear. This CDR3 is 15 amino acids long. Germline V CDR1 and CDR2: MNHEY, SMNVEV (reference sequence). V was clipped by 2 bases and J by 2 bases, with 7 bases between them. DNA for the CDR3: TGTGCCAGCAGTTTAGGGAGGGCCTATAATTCACCCCTCCACTTT. It yields the protein CASSLGRAYNSPLHF.